Sequencing of this TCR beta chain was carried out in a study of blood T cell repertoires in COVID-19 (dated by TCRdb to 2020 to 2021). Background on the whole study: The collaborator samples originated in the United States, Italy and Spain and spanned the acute and convalescent phases of COVID-19. The prospective study material was composed of cDNA or gDNA derived from T cells, B-cell-depleted T cells, or PBMCs. Deeply sampled blood TCRbeta repertoires from subjects exposed to, actively infected with, or recovered from COVID-19 were included in the dataset. The repertoires were released in a freely available public database intended as a resource for research on the immune response to SARS-CoV-2. Samples were obtained from the ongoing ImmuneRACE study (first 160 participants) and from roughly 1,300 subjects provided by 6 global collaborators. Sample metadata almost always included a de-identified subject ID, COVID-19 status, age in years and sex. Where available, HLA class I and class II types were taken from metadata supplied by the sample provider and were not determined by assay-based typing. General findings and caveats noted by the study authors: The quantity of clinical and demographic metadata differed by source and by participant and was supplied without curation.

TCRbeta CDR3 regions were amplified from genomic DNA by means of the immunoSEQ Assay, a bias-controlled multiplex PCR. The source study handled its data this way. The number of nucleated cells in each sample was estimated by amplification of reference gene primers within the assay. To quantify the absolute abundance of each unique TCRbeta CDR3 rearrangement, sequence reads were collapsed and filtered. Productive Simpson clonality was computed per sample as the square root of Simpson's diversity index over productive rearrangements. Drawn from immuneACCESS, this table holds only the in-frame rearrangements with V and J called that TCRdb kept. Clones are partly lost; checked studies trace under half to an unresolved V gene and leave the rest unexplained. V and J calls and clone size are those listed in that table; D and trimming were worked out from the DNA. This sample is represented by approximately 68,000 clones; approximately 86% of them were singletons. The biggest ten clones account for 13% of the sample.

Details on this clone: Its recognized antigen is unknown. Base qualities are missing; no much larger clone stands one base away.

Each collaborating institution followed its own protocols to collect whole blood in K2EDTA tubes. For TCRbeta analysis, collaborator samples were shipped as frozen whole blood, as isolated PBMCs, or as DNA extracted from either sample type. Sequencing used peripheral blood. The TCR sequence derives from a woman aged 55-69 years with acute or convalescent COVID-19.

This receptor has the CDR3 CASSPGGFYGYTF. In nucleotide form, the sequence is TGCGCCAGCAGCCCCGGCGGATTCTATGGCTACACCTTC. The sequence is built from TRBV4-1 and TRBJ1-2, with the D gene not confidently named. CDR3 length: 13 amino acids, cysteine to phenylalanine. The read is trimmed to its CDR3 DNA, 39 bases read in frame from base 1. Trimming at the junction amounts to 4 bases on V and 4 bases on J, and the germline ends lie 10 bases apart. Per the germline V gene, MGHRA is the CDR1 and YSYEKL is the CDR2.